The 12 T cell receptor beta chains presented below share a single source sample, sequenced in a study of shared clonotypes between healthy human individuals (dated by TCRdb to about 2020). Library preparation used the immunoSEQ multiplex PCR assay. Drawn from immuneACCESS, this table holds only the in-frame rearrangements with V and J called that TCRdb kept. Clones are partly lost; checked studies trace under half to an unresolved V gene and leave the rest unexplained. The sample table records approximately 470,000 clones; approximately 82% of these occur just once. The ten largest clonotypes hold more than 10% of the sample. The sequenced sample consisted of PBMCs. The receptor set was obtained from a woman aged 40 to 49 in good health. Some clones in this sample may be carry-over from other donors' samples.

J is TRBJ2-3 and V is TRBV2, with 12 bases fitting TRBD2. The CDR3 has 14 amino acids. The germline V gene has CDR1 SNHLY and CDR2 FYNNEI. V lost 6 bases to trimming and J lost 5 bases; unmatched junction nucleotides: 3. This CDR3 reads CASSSSGRGDTQYF. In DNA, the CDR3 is TGTGCCAGCAGCTCTAGCGGGAGGGGAGATACGCAGTATTTT.

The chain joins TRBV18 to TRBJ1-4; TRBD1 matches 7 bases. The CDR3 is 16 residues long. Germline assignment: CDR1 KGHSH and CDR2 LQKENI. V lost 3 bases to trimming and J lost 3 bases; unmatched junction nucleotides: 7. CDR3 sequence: CASSPGQPGANEKLFF. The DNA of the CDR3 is TGTGCCAGCTCACCGGGACAGCCGGGGGCTAATGAAAAACTGTTTTTT.

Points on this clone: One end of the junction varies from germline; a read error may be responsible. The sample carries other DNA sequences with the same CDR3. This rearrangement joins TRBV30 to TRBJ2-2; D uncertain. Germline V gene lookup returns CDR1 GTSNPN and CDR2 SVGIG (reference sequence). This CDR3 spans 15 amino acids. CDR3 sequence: CAWSAFQVYTGELFF. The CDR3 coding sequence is TGTGCCTGGAGTGCGTTCCAGGTGTACACTGGGGAGCTGTTTTTT.

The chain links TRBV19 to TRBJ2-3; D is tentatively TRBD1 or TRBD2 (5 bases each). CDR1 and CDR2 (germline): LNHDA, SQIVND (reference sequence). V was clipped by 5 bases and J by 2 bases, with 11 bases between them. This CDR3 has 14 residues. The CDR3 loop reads CASSRGGYTDTQYF. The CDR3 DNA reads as TGTGCCAGTAGTCGGGGCGGATACACAGATACGCAGTATTTT.

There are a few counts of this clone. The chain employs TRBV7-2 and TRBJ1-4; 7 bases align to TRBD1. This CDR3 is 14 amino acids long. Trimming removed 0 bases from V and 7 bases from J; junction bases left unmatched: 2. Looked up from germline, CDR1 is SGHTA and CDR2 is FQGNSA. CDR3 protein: CASSLAGQPEKLFF. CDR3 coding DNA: TGTGCCAGCAGCTTAGCGGGACAGCCTGAAAAACTGTTTTTT.

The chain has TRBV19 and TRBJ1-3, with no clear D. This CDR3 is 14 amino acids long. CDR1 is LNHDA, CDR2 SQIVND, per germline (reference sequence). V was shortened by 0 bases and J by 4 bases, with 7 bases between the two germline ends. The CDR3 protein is CASSIDQYGNTIYF. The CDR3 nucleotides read TGTGCCAGTAGTATAGACCAGTACGGAAACACCATATATTTT.

The CDR3 region has the DNA TGCGCCAGCAGCTCCTCGGGACTAGCGGGAGTAGAGACCCAGTACTTC. This gives the protein CASSSSGLAGVETQYF. The chain joins TRBV5-1 to TRBJ2-5; 14 bases align to TRBD2. The CDR3 extends over 16 amino acids. CDR1 is SGHRS, CDR2 YFSETQ, per germline. V dropped 3 bases and J dropped 4; count of bases not matched to a gene: 5.

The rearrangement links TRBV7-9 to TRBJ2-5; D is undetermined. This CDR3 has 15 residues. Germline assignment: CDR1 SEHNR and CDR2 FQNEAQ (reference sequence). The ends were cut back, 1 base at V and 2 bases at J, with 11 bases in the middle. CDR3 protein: CASSLGPGQQETQYF. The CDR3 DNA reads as TGTGCCAGCAGCTTAGGGCCCGGGCAGCAAGAGACCCAGTACTTC.

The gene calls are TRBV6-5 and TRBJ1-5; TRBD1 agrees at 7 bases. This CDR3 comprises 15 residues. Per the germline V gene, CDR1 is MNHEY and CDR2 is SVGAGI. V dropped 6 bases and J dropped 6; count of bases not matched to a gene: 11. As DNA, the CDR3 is TGTGCCAGCAGACCTACCGGACAGGTCGGTCAGCCCCAGCATTTT. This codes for CASRPTGQVGQPQHF.

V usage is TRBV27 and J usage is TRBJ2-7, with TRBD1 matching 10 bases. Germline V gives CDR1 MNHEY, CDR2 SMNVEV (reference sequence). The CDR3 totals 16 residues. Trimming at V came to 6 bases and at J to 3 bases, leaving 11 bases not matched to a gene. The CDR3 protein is CASSLGGTGEFYEQYF. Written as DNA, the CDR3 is TGTGCCAGCAGCTTGGGGGGGACAGGGGAATTCTACGAGCAGTACTTC.

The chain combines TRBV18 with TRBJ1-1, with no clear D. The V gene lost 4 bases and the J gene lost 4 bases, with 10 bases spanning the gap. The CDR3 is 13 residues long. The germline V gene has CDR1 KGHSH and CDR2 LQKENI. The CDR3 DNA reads TGTGCCAGCTCACAGGGATGGGGCACTGAAGCTTTCTTT. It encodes CASSQGWGTEAFF. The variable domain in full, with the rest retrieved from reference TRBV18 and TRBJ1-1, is NAGVMQNPRHLVRRRGQEARLRCSPMKGHSHVYWYRQLPEEGLKFMVYLQKENIIDESGMPKERFSAEFPKEGPSILRIQQVVRGDSAAYFCASSQGWGTEAFFGQGTRLTVV.

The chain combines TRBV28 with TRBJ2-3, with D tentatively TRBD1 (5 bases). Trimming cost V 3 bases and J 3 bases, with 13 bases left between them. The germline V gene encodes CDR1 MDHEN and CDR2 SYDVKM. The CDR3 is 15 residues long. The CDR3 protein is CASSFVQGRTDTQYF. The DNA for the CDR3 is TGTGCCAGCAGTTTTGTCCAGGGAAGGACAGATACGCAGTATTTT.